This T cell receptor (beta chain) was captured by sequencing in a study of blood T cell repertoires in COVID-19. Here immunoSEQ multiplex PCR was the method, and the copy in TCRdb shows in-frame clones only, minus some. Among 210,000 or so clones listed, around four fifths were seen once. In germline, CDR1 is SGHTA, CDR2 FQGNSA. V gave up 4 bases and J gave up 0 bases, with 11 bases separating them. The CDR3 consists of 15 residues. The sample comprised peripheral blood. The source is a woman aged 80 or older with active or convalescent COVID-19. The chain employs TRBV7-2 and TRBJ2-3; D is possibly TRBD2 (5 bases). The CDR3, as DNA: TGTGCCAGCAGCTACGGACTGTCTAGCACAGATACGCAGTATTTT. As protein: CASSYGLSSTDTQYF.